The 4 T cell receptor beta chains presented below share a single source sample, sequenced in a study of blood T cell repertoires in COVID-19. The data were produced by immunoSEQ multiplex PCR, yet TCRdb's version contains in-frame clones alone and is incomplete. The table lists approximately 400,000 clones, 88% of them singletons, with roughly 13% in the top ten. The material sequenced was peripheral blood. These receptors were obtained from a woman in her forties or fifties with COVID-19, enrolled during active disease.

The rearrangement uses TRBV12-3 or TRBV12-4 and TRBJ2-7; D remains ambiguous. The CDR3 spans 12 residues. V shed 5 bases and J shed 2 bases, with 7 bases lying between them. The CDR3 loop is CASSLLPYEQYF. CDR3 in DNA: TGTGCCAGCAGTCTCCTCCCCTACGAGCAGTACTTC.

This chain connects TRBV12-3 or TRBV12-4 to TRBJ1-1; no firm D call. The CDR3 totals 12 residues. The V and J ends lost 6 bases and 8 bases respectively, with 13 bases between them. CDR3 region: CASRLSGLEAFF. CDR3 coding DNA: TGTGCCAGCAGGCTAAGCGGACTCGAAGCTTTCTTT.

This clone has a single count. The identical CDR3 is also encoded by other nucleotide sequences in the sample. This chain uses TRBV9 with TRBJ2-5; D is possibly TRBD2 (6 bases). The CDR3 loop spans 13 amino acids. V was cut by 2 bases and J by 1 base, with 6 bases left in between. In germline, CDR1 is SGDLS, CDR2 YYNGEE. CDR3 nucleotide sequence: TGTGCCAGCAGCGTGGGACTCCAAGAGACCCAGTACTTC. As protein: CASSVGLQETQYF.

The rearrangement joins TRBV2 to TRBJ1-1, with TRBD1 matching over 8 bases. Germline CDR1 SNHLY, CDR2 FYNNEI. The CDR3 consists of 16 residues. J was trimmed by 5 bases and V by 1 base; bases with no gene match: 9. The DNA of the CDR3 is TGTGCCAGCAGTGAAGGCTGGGGGACAGGCGGGACTGAAGCTTTCTTT. This gives the protein CASSEGWGTGGTEAFF.